The text below deals with one T cell receptor (beta chain). Its antigen is undetermined. This specimen comes from a study of shared clonotypes between healthy human individuals. CD45RO+ cells joined CCR7-negative CD45RA+ TemRA cells to form CD8 memory. Study outcomes and limitations: Among donors, clonotype sharing was expected to be affected by sequencing depth.

Profiling relied on immunoSEQ multiplex PCR, and the TCRdb table lists in-frame clones only, not all of them. Among roughly 700,000 clones listed, about nine tenths were seen once. The sequenced sample consisted of memory CD8+ T cells from PBMCs. Subset given: CD45RO+ cells pooled with CCR7-negative TemRA cells. The sequence was obtained from a man between 18 and 29 years old in good health. Some clones in this sample may be carry-over from other donors' samples.

The CDR3 loop reads CASSITWDRGNQPQHF. The CDR3 nucleotides are TGTGCCAGTAGTATAACGTGGGACAGGGGAAATCAGCCCCAGCATTTT. This rearrangement joins TRBV19 to TRBJ1-5; 10 bases agree with TRBD1. The CDR3 length is 16 residues. J lost 4 bases, V lost 2 bases, and 5 bases had no gene match. Per the germline V gene, CDR1 is LNHDA and CDR2 is SQIVND (reference sequence).